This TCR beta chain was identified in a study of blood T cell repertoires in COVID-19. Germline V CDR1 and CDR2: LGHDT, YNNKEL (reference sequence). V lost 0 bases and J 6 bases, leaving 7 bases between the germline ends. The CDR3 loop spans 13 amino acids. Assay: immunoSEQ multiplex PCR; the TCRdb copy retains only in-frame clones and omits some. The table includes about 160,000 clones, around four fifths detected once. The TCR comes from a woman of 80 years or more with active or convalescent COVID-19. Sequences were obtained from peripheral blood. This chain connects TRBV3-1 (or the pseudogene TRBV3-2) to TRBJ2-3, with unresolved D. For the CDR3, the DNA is TGTGCCAGCAGCCAAGAGGCCCCGGATACGCAGTATTTT. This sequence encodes CASSQEAPDTQYF.